The 5 T cell receptor beta chains reported below all come from one sample, sequenced in a study of OX40 agonist ivuxolimab in advanced cancers. Produced via immunoSEQ multiplex PCR; TCRdb's table is partial and in-frame only. The sample carries tens of thousands of clones, 90% recorded once. The sample was CD4+ or CD8+ T cells sorted from blood, taken in a trial of the OX40 agonist ivuxolimab. Receptors originate from an adult with an advanced solid tumor such as melanoma, head and neck, liver or kidney cancer.

The chain links TRBV5-4 to TRBJ2-3; 7 positions agree with TRBD1. Germline loops: CDR1 SGHNT, CDR2 YYREEE (reference sequence). Germline trimming cut 4 bases from V and 4 bases from J; bases unmatched to any gene: 9. The CDR3 runs 15 residues. The chain's CDR3 is CASSRRQGVPDTQYF. The CDR3 bases are TGTGCCAGCAGCCGAAGACAGGGAGTCCCAGATACGCAGTATTTT.

The chain has TRBV5-8 and TRBJ1-1; possibly TRBD1 for D (6 bases). The CDR3 totals 14 residues. Trimming pared 0 bases from V and 7 bases from J, leaving 13 bases between. CDR1 and CDR2 (germline): SGHTS, YDEGEE. CDR3: CASSLGSRGDEAFF. CDR3 sequence (DNA): TGTGCCAGCAGCTTGGGGAGCAGGGGAGATGAAGCTTTCTTT.

CDR3 sequence (DNA): TGCGCCAGCAGCTTTCAGGGTCCCTCGGGGGTTAATGAGCAGTTCTTC. Protein sequence: CASSFQGPSGVNEQFF. This chain uses TRBV5-1 with TRBJ2-1; tentatively, D is TRBD2 (6 bases). The CDR3 has 16 residues. The germline V and J ends were trimmed by 2 bases and 7 bases, with 19 bases remaining between them. Per germline, CDR1 SGHRS and CDR2 YFSETQ. The variable domain in full, completed from reference TRBV5-1 and TRBJ2-1, reads KAGVTQTPRYLIKTRGQQVTLSCSPISGHRSVSWYQQTPGQGLQFLFEYFSETQRNKGNFPGRFSGRQFSNSRSEMNVSTLELGDSALYLCASSFQGPSGVNEQFFGPGTRLTVL.

The gene calls are TRBV7-8 and TRBJ1-1; D is ambiguous. Germline values: CDR1 SGHVS, CDR2 FQNEAQ. Trimming stripped 1 base from V and 0 bases from J, with 9 bases between. The CDR3 consists of 15 residues. Written as DNA, the CDR3 is TGTGCCAGCAGCTTAGTAGGGCAAATGAACACTGAAGCTTTCTTT. It codes for CASSLVGQMNTEAFF.

The chain carries TRBV2 and TRBJ2-1, with 11 nucleotides matching TRBD2. Germline lookup yields CDR1 SNHLY and CDR2 FYNNEI. Trimming took 6 bases from V and 7 from J; bases not matched to a gene: 8. This CDR3 is built from 15 residues. Here the CDR3 reads CASRYSGGAGNEQFF. The CDR3, as DNA: TGTGCCAGCAGATATAGCGGGGGGGCTGGGAATGAGCAGTTCTTC.